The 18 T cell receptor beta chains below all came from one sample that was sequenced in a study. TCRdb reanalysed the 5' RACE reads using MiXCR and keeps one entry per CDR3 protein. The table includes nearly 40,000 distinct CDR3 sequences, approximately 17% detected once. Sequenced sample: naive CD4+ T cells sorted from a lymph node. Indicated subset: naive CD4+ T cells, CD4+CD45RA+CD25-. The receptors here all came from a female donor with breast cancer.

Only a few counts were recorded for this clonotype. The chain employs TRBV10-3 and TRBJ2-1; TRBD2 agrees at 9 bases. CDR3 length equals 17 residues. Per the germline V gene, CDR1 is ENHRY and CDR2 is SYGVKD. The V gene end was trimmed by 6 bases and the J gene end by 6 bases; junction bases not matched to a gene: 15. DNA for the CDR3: TGTGCCATCAGGCCGAGGCCCGGGGGACTAGCCTCCAATGAGCAGTTCTTC. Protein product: CAIRPRPGGLASNEQFF.

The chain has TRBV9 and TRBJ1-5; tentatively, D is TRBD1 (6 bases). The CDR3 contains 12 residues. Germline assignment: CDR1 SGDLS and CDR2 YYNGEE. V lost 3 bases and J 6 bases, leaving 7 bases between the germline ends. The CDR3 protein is CASSGRGQPQHF. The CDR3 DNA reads TGTGCCAGCAGCGGCAGGGGTCAGCCCCAGCATTTT.

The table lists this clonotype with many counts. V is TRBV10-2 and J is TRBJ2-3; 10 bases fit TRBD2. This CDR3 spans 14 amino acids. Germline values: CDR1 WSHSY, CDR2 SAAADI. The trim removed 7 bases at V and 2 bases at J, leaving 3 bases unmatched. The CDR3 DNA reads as TGCGCCAGCACGGGGACTAGCGTCACAGATACGCAGTATTTT. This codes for CASTGTSVTDTQYF.

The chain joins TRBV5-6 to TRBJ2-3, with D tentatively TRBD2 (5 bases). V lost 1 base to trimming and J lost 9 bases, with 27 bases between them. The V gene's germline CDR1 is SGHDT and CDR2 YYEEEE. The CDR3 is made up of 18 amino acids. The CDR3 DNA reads TGTGCCAGCAGCTTGCCCGGAGGCGTAGTTGAGCGGAGAGGGACGCAGTATTTT. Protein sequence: CASSLPGGVVERRGTQYF.

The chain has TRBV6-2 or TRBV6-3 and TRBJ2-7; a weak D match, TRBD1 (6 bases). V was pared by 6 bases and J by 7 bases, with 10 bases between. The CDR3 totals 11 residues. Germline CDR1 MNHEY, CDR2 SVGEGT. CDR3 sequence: CASSDDREQYF. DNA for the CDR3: TGTGCCAGCAGCGACGACAGGGAGCAGTACTTC.

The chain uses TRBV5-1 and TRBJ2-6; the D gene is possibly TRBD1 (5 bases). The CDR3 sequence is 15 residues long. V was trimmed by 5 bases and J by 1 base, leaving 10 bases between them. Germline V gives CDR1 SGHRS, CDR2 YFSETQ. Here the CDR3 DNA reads TGCGCCAGCAGGGGGCGCGAATCTGGGGCCAACGTCCTGACTTTC. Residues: CASRGRESGANVLTF.

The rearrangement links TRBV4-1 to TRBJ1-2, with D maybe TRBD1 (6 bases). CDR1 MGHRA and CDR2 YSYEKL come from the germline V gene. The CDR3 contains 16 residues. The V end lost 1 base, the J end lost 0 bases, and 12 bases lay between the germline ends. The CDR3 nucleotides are TGCGCCAGCAGCCAAGTACAGGGCCCCGCTAACTATGGCTACACCTTC. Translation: CASSQVQGPANYGYTF.

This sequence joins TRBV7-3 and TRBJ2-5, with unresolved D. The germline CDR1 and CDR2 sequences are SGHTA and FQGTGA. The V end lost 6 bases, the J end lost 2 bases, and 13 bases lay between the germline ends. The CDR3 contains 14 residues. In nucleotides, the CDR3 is TGTGCCAGCAGTAACCCGGGTACACAAGAGACCCAGTACTTC. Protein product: CASSNPGTQETQYF. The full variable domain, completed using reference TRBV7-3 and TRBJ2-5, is GAGVSQTPSNKVTEKGKYVELRCDPISGHTALYWYRQSLGQGPEFLIYFQGTGAADDSGLPNDRFFAVRPEGSVSTLKIQRTERGDSAVYLCASSNPGTQETQYFGPGTRLLVL.

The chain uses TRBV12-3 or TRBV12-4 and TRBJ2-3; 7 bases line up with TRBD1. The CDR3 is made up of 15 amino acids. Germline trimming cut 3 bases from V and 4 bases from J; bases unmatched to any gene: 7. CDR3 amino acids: CASSFIQGIADTQYF. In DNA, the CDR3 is TGTGCCAGCAGTTTTATACAGGGGATTGCAGATACGCAGTATTTT.

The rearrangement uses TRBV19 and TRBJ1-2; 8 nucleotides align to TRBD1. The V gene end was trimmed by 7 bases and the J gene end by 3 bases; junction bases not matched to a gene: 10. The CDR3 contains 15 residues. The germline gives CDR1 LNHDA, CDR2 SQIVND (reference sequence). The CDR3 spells CASMPEGQGDYGYTF. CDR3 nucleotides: TGTGCCAGTATGCCGGAAGGACAGGGTGACTATGGCTACACCTTC.

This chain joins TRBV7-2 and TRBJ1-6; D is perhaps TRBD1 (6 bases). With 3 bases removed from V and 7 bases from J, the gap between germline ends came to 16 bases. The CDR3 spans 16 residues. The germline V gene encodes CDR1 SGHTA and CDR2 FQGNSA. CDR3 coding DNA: TGTGCCAGCAGCTTCCGGGGGCTGGGGGTCAATTCACCCCTCCACTTT. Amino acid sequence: CASSFRGLGVNSPLHF.

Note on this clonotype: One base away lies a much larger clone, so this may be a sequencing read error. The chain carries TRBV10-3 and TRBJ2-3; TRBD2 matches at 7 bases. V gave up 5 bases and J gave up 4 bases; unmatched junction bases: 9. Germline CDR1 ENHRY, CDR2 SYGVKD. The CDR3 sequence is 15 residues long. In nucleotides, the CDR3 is TGTGCCATCAGTCGAAGGGCTAGCGGCCCAGATACGCAGTATTTT. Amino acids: CAISRRASGPDTQYF.

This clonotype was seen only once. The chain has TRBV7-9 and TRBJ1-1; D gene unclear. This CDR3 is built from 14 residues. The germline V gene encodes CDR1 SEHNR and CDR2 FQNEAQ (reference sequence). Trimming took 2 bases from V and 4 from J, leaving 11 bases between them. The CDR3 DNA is TGTGCCAGCAGCTTAAATTCGCTTGCCACTGAAGCTTTCTTT. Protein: CASSLNSLATEAFF.

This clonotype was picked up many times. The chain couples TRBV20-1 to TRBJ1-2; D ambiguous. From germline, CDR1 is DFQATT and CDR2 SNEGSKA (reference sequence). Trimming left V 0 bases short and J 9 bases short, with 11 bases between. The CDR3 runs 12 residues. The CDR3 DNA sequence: TGCAGTGCTAGAGATCGGGCCCGGAGCTACACCTTC. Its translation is CSARDRARSYTF.

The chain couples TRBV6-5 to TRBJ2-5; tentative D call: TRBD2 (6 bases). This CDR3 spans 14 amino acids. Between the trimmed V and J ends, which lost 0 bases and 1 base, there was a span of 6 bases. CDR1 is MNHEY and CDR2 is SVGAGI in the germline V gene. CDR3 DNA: TGTGCCAGCAGTTACTCGGGGGGCCAAGAGACCCAGTACTTC. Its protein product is CASSYSGGQETQYF.

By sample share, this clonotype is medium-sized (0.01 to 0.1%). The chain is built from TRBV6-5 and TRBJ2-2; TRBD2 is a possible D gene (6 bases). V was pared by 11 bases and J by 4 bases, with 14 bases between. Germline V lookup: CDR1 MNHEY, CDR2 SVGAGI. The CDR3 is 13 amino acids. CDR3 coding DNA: TGTGCCGGAGGGCGCAGCTCCACCGGGGAGCTGTTTTTT. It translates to CAGGRSSTGELFF.

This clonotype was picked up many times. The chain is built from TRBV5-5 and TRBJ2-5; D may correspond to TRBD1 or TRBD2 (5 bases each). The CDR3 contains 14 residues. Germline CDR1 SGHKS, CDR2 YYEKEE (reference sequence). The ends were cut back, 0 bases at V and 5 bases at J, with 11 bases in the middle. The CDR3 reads CASSLEGSGETQYF. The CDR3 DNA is TGTGCCAGCAGCTTGGAGGGGTCGGGGGAGACCCAGTACTTC.

For the CDR3, the DNA is TGTGCCAGCAGCTTAGATTACAGTCCGAACTATGGCTACACCTTC. Translating gives CASSLDYSPNYGYTF. This rearrangement joins TRBV7-2 to TRBJ1-2, with no clear D. The CDR3 runs to 15 residues. The ends were cut back, 1 base at V and 2 bases at J, with 11 bases in the middle. Looked up from germline, CDR1 is SGHTA and CDR2 is FQGNSA.